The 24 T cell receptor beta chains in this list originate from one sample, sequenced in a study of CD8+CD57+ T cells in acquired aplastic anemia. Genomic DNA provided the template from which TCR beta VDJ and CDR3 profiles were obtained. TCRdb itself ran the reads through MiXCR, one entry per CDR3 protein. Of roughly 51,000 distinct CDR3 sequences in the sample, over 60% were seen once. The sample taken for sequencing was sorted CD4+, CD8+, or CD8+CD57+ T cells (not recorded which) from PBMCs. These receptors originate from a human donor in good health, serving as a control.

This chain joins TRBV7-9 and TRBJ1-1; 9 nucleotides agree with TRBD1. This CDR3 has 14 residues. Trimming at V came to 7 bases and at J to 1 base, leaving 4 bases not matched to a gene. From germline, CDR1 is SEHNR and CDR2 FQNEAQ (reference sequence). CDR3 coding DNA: TGTGCCAGCAAGAGACAGGGGGAGAACACTGAAGCTTTCTTT. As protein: CASKRQGENTEAFF. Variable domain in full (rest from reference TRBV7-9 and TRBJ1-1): DTGVSQNPRHKITKRGQNVTFRCDPISEHNRLYWYRQTLGQGPEFLTYFQNEAQLEKSRLLSDRFSAERPKGSFSTLEIQRTEQGDSAMYLCASKRQGENTEAFFGQGTRLTVV.

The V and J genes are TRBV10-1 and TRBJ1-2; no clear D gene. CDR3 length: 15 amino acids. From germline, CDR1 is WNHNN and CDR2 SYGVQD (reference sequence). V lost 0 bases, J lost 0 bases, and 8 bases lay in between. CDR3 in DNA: TGCGCCAGCAGTGAGTCGGGTCTTTCTAACTATGGCTACACCTTC. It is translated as CASSESGLSNYGYTF.

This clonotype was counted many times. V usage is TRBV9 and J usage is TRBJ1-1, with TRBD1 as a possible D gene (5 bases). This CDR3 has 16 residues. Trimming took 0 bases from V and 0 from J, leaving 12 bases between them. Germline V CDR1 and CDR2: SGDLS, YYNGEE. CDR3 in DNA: TGTGCCAGCAGCGTAGGGGGCGGATTCATGAACACTGAAGCTTTCTTT. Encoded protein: CASSVGGGFMNTEAFF.

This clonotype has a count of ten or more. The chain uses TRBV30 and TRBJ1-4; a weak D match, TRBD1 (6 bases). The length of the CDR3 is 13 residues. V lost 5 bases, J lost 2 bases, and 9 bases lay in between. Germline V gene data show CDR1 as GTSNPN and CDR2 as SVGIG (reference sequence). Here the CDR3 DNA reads TGTGCCTGGGAGGGGGTGACTAATGAAAAACTGTTTTTT. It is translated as CAWEGVTNEKLFF.

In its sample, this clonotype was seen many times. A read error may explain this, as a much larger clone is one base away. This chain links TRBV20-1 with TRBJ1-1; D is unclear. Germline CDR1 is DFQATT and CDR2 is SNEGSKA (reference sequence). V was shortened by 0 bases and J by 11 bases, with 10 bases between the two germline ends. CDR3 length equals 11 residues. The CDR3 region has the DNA TGCAGTGCTAGAGAGGGCGGCGCGGCTTTCTTT. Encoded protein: CSAREGGAAFF.

CDR3 residues: CASSLAPGQGRDEQFF. CDR3 coding DNA: TGTGCCAGCAGCTTAGCCCCGGGACAGGGTAGGGATGAGCAGTTCTTC. The chain employs TRBV7-3 and TRBJ2-1; 9 bases match TRBD1. The V gene's germline CDR1 is SGHTA and CDR2 FQGTGA. The J segment lost 8 bases and the V segment lost 2 bases, leaving 10 bases of the junction unmatched. The CDR3 consists of 16 residues.

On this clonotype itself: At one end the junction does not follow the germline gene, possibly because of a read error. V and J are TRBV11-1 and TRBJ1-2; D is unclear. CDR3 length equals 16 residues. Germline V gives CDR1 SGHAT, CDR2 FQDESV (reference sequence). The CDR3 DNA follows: TGTGCCACCAGCAGAGCGTCGCCGCTGAATCACTATGGCTACACCTTC. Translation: CATSRASPLNHYGYTF.

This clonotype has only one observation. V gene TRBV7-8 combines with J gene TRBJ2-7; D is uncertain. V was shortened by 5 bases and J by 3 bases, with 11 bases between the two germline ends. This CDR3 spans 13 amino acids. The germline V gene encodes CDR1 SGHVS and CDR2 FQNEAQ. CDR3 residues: CASSPPVSYEQYF. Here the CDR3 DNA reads TGTGCCAGCAGCCCCCCTGTCAGCTACGAGCAGTACTTC.

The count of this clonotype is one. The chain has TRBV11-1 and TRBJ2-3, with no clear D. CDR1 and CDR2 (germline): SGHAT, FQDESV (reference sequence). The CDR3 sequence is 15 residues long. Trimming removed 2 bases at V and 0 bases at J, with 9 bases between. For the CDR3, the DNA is TGTGCCAGCAGCTTACTCGGCGGTAGCACAGATACGCAGTATTTT. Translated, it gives CASSLLGGSTDTQYF. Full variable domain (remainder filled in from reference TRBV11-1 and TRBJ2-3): EAEVAQSPRYKITEKSQAVAFWCDPISGHATLYWYRQILGQGPELLVQFQDESVVDDSQLPKDRFSAERLKGVDSTLKIQPAELGDSAMYLCASSLLGGSTDTQYFGPGTRLTVL.

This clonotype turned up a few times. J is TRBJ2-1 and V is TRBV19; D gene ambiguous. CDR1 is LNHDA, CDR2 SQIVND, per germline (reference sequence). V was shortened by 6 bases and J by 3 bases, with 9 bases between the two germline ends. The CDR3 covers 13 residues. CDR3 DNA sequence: TGTGCCAGTAGGTACTCTCACTACAATGAGCAGTTCTTC. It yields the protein CASRYSHYNEQFF.

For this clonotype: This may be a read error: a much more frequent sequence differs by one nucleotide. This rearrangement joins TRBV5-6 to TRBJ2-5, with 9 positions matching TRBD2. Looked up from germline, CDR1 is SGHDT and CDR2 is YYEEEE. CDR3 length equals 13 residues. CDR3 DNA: TGTGCCAGCAGCTCGACTAGCGGTGAGACCCAGTGCTTC. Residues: CASSSTSGETQCF.

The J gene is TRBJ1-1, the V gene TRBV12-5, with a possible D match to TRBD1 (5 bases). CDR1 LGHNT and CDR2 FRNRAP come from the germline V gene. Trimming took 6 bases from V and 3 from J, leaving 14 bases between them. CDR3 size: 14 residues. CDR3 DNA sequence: TGTGCTAGTGGAAAGGGGTCGGGGGACACTGAAGCTTTCTTT. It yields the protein CASGKGSGDTEAFF.

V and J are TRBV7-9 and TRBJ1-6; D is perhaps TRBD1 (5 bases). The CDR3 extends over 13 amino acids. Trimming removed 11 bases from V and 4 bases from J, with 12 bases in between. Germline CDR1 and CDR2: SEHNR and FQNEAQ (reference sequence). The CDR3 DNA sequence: TGTGCCGATCAGAGACAGTATAATTCACCCCTCCACTTT. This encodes CADQRQYNSPLHF.

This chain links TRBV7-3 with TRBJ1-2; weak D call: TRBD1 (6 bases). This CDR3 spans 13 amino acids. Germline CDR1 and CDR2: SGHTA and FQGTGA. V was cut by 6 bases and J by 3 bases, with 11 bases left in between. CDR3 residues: CASSSDSDYGYTF. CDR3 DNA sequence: TGTGCCAGCAGTTCGGACAGCGACTATGGCTACACCTTC.

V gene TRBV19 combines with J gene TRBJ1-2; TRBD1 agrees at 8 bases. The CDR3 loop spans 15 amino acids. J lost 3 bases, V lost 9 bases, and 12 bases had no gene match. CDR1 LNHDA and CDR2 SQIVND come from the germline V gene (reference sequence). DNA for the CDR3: TGTGCCAGCAGCTGGGACGGGACAGGAGACTATGGCTACACCTTC. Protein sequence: CASSWDGTGDYGYTF.

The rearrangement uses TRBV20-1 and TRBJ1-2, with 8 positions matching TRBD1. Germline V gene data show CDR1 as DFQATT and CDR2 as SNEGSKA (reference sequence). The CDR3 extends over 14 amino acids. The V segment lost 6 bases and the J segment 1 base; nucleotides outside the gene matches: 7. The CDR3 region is CSAKTGGSNYGYTF. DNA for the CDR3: TGCAGTGCCAAAACAGGGGGTAGTAACTATGGCTACACCTTC.

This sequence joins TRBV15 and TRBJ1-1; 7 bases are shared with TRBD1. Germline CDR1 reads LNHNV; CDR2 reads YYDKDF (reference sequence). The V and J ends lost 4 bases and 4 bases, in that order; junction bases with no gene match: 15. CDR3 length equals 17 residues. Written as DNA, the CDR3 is TGTGCCACCAGCATTTACAGGGGAGAGATAGAAGGCACTGAAGCTTTCTTT. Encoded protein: CATSIYRGEIEGTEAFF.

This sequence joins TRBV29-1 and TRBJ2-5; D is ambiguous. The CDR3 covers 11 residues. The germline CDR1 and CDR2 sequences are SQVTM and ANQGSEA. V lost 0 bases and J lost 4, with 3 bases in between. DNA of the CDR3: TGCAGCGTTGAAGATCGAGAGACCCAGTACTTC. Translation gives CSVEDRETQYF. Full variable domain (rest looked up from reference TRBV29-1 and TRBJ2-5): SAVISQKPSRDICQRGTSLTIQCQVDSQVTMMFWYRQQPGQSLTLIATANQGSEATYESGFVIDKFPISRPNLTFSTLTVSNMSPEDSSIYLCSVEDRETQYFGPGTRLLVL.

CDR3 in DNA: TGCAGCGTTGACTCCGGGACACGATCGAGGGACACTGAAGCTTTCTTT. The encoded protein is CSVDSGTRSRDTEAFF. The gene calls are TRBV29-1 and TRBJ1-1, with D possibly TRBD1 on 6 matching bases. This CDR3 has 16 residues. V was cut by 3 bases and J by 3 bases, with 20 bases left in between. Germline CDR1 SQVTM, CDR2 ANQGSEA.

This CDR3 is CASSLEQGYGYTF. CDR3 DNA: TGTGCCAGCAGCCTCGAGCAGGGTTATGGCTACACCTTC. The chain couples TRBV7-9 to TRBJ1-2; D perhaps matches TRBD1 (5 bases). CDR1 and CDR2 from the germline V gene are SEHNR and FQNEAQ (reference sequence). The CDR3 consists of 13 residues. The V and J ends lost 5 bases and 5 bases respectively, with 12 bases between them.

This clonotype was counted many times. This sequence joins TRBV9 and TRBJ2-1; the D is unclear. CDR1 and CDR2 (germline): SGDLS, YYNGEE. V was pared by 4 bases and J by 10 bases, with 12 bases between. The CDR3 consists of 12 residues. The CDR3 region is CASSPRMGEQFF. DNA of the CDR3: TGTGCCAGCAGCCCTCGGATGGGGGAGCAGTTCTTC.

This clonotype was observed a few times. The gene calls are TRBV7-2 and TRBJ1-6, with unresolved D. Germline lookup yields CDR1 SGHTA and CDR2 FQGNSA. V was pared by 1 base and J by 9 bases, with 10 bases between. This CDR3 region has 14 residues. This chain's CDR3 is CASSLGSTGSPLHF. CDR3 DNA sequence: TGTGCCAGCAGCTTAGGATCAACGGGTTCACCCCTCCACTTT.

CDR3 sequence (DNA): TGCAGTGCTGTGGGACAGGGTTATGGCTACACCTTC. Protein: CSAVGQGYGYTF. The V gene is TRBV20-1, the J gene TRBJ1-2, with 9 bases that match TRBD1. The CDR3 is 12 amino acids. Per germline, CDR1 DFQATT and CDR2 SNEGSKA (reference sequence). The ends lost 5 bases at V and 5 bases at J; junction bases unmatched: 3.

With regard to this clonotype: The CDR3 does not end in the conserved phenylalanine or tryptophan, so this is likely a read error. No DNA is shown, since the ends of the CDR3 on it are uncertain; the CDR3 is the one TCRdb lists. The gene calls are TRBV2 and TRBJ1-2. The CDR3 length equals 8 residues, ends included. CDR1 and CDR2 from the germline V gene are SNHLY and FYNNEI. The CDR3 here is CASSVSTS.